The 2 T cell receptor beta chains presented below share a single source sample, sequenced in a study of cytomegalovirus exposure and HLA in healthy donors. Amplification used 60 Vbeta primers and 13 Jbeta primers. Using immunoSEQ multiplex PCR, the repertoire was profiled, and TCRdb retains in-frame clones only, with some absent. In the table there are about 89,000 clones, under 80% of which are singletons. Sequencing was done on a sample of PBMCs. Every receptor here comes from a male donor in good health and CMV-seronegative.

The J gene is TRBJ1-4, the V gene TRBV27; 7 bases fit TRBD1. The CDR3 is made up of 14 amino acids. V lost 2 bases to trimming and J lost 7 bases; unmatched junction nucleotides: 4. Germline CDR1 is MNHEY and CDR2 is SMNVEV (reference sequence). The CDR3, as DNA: TGTGCCAGCAGTTTACAGGGGGAGAGTGAAAAACTGTTTTTT. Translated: CASSLQGESEKLFF.

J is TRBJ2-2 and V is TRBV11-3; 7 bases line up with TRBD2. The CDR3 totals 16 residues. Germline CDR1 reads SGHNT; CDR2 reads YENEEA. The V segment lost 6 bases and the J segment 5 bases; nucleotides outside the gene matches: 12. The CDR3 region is CASSRIAGGGTGELFF. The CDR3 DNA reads TGTGCCAGCAGTCGTATAGCGGGTGGAGGGACCGGGGAGCTGTTTTTT.